Given below is one T cell receptor (beta chain) in context. The data are from a study of blood T cell repertoires in COVID-19. Study-wide context: From the United States, Italy and Spain came samples of acute and convalescent COVID-19.

The protocol was immunoSEQ multiplex PCR, while the TCRdb copy is restricted to in-frame clones and leaves out a portion. The table includes 250,000 or so clones, around 90% detected once. Sequenced sample: PBMCs or T cells enriched from blood (not recorded which). This receptor was identified in a human donor in a cohort exposed to, infected with or recovered from COVID-19 (not recorded which). The donor label of this sample is uncertain.

The CDR3 DNA follows: TGTGCCAGCAGTGCAGGGGGCAACGAGCAGTACTTC. Its translation is CASSAGGNEQYF. The chain links TRBV2 to TRBJ2-7; 8 positions match TRBD1. V lost 4 bases, J lost 5 bases, and 1 base stayed unmatched. Germline values: CDR1 SNHLY, CDR2 FYNNEI. This CDR3 has 12 amino acids.